The T cell receptor (beta chain) described here comes from a study of cytomegalovirus exposure and HLA in healthy donors. Study-level information: An earlier analysis identified 117 million unique TCR beta sequences in about 170 million T cells. The study's early data release held tens of millions of unique TCRs from HLA-typed donors. General study findings and limits: According to the study, roughly 160 TCR beta chains were cytomegalovirus-associated. A later analysis associated approximately 17,000 TCR beta sequences with HLA alleles at a 0.05 false discovery rate.

Primers for the PCR totalled 60 Vbeta and 13 Jbeta. Sequenced by immunoSEQ multiplex PCR; TCRdb stores in-frame clones only, minus some. Altogether under 200,000 clones are present, over 70% being singletons, with the ten largest covering roughly 5%. Concerning this clone: Its antigen remains unknown.

Germline V gene data show CDR1 as SEHNR and CDR2 as FQNEAQ (reference sequence). Losses at the gene ends were 5 bases for V and 2 bases for J; bases not matched to a gene: 4. This CDR3 region has 17 residues. This receptor was obtained from a young man in good health and CMV-seronegative. Material: PBMCs. The chain joins TRBV7-9 to TRBJ2-6, with TRBD1 matching over 12 bases. The DNA of the CDR3 is TGTGCCAGCAGCCGCGGGACAGGGGGCACTGGGGCCAACGTCCTGACTTTC. It is translated as CASSRGTGGTGANVLTF.